This T cell receptor (beta chain) appears in the sequencing data of a study of vaccination effects on CD4 cells after COVID-19. Overall study findings and caveats: Convalescent patients were few in the study, and early post-infection timepoints were absent.

Around day 10 of culture, CD4+ T cells were separated out. IL-2 medium took the place of half the medium on both days 3 and 7. Concerning this clone itself: The antigen is unknown.

TCRdb's copy holds only in-frame clones and misses some; the assay was immunoSEQ multiplex PCR. The sample has more than 30,000 clones, roughly 87% seen once. The CDR3 loop spans 16 amino acids. CDR1 and CDR2 from the germline V gene are LNHNV and YYDKDF (reference sequence). V shed 6 bases, J shed 5 bases, and the junction held 12 bases outside the gene matches. The chain links TRBV15 to TRBJ1-5, with 8 bases lining up with TRBD1. The origin of this receptor is a human donor who received a COVID-19 vaccine. The material sequenced was CD4+ T cells from PBMCs cultured without peptide, taken before COVID-19 vaccination. The CDR3 sequence: CATRAEGTGIYQPQHF. The CDR3 nucleotides are TGTGCCACCAGAGCTGAAGGGACAGGCATTTATCAGCCCCAGCATTTT.